The 16 T cell receptor beta chains below were found in one sample sequenced in a study of identical twins listed by TCRdb under 2016. The method was 5' RACE. The reads were generated on an Illumina HiSeq 2000. TCRdb's own reprocessing of the public reads used fastp at Q25 and MiXCR and kept productive beta chains. Identical CDR3 proteins give one entry, which carries the most common genes and DNA. Counted in this sample were roughly 200,000 distinct CDR3 sequences; less than 20% of them appeared once. The ten largest clones represent 35% to 50% of the sample. The sample was also reused in another study, on T cells expressing NK-cell markers.

The source material was CD8+ T cells sorted from blood. These receptors all come from a woman between 18 and 29 years old in good health.

This clonotype was seen a handful of times. This chain uses TRBV15 with TRBJ1-5; TRBD1 might be the D (5 bases). The CDR3 extends over 14 amino acids. Germline V CDR1 and CDR2: LNHNV, YYDKDF (reference sequence). V gave up 1 base and J gave up 5 bases, with 9 bases separating them. The CDR3 loop reads CATSRAGVDQPQHF. For the CDR3, the DNA is TGTGCCACCAGCAGAGCGGGGGTAGATCAGCCCCAGCATTTT.

V is TRBV27 and J is TRBJ2-7; D gene ambiguous. The V and J ends lost 3 bases and 4 bases respectively, with 10 bases between them. The germline gives CDR1 MNHEY, CDR2 SMNVEV (reference sequence). The CDR3 extends over 13 amino acids. The CDR3 DNA follows: TGTGCCAGCAGTTTTGGAAAGGCTTACGAGCAGTACTTC. This sequence encodes CASSFGKAYEQYF.

This clonotype was recorded a few times. This rearrangement joins TRBV7-9 to TRBJ2-3; D call uncertain. The germline CDR1 and CDR2 sequences are SEHNR and FQNEAQ (reference sequence). CDR3 size: 14 residues. Between the trimmed V and J ends, which lost 5 bases and 4 bases, there was a span of 13 bases. The CDR3 nucleotides read TGTGCCAGCAGCAGCCCCCAGGAATCAGATACGCAGTATTTT. Protein product: CASSSPQESDTQYF.

This clonotype was seen a handful of times. CDR3 sequence reads: CASSYPAGKCYEQYF. The CDR3, as DNA: TGTGCCAGCAGTTATCCGGCCGGGAAATGCTACGAGCAGTACTTC. The J gene is TRBJ2-7, the V gene TRBV6-5, with D possibly being TRBD2 (5 bases). From germline, CDR1 is MNHEY and CDR2 SVGAGI. V lost 3 bases and J lost 3, with 15 bases in between. The CDR3 spans 15 residues.

This clonotype was seen only a few times. The chain has TRBV20-1 and TRBJ2-3; D possibly corresponds to TRBD2 (7 bases). The CDR3 loop spans 16 amino acids. Germline CDR1 reads DFQATT; CDR2 reads SNEGSKA (reference sequence). The V gene lost 6 bases and the J gene lost 4 bases, with 23 bases spanning the gap. The CDR3 DNA reads TGCAGTGCCGAGGGGGGCAGTGGACTAGTCTCAGATACGCAGTATTTT. It is translated as CSAEGGSGLVSDTQYF.

The chain has TRBV2 and TRBJ1-2; D uncertain. The V end was cut by 11 bases, the J end by 4 bases, with 11 bases between. The CDR3 loop spans 11 amino acids. Per the germline V gene, CDR1 is SNHLY and CDR2 is FYNNEI. The CDR3 sequence is CAVRPLYGYTF. CDR3 in DNA: TGTGCCGTTCGACCGCTCTATGGCTACACCTTC.

This chain links TRBV6-1 with TRBJ1-2; a weak D match, TRBD1 (6 bases). Germline-derived CDR1 and CDR2 are MNHNS and SASEGT. This CDR3 comprises 13 residues. V was clipped by 8 bases and J by 7 bases, with 17 bases between them. CDR3 region: CASDGAKGGGYTF. As DNA, the CDR3 is TGTGCCAGCGACGGGGCTAAAGGGGGTGGCTACACCTTC.

This clonotype was observed many times. The chain employs TRBV7-8 and TRBJ2-7; TRBD1 matches 9 bases. Germline V gene lookup returns CDR1 SGHVS and CDR2 FQNEAQ. The trim removed 5 bases at V and 2 bases at J, leaving 4 bases unmatched. The CDR3 is made up of 14 amino acids. The CDR3 spells CASSIGQGTYEQYF. CDR3 coding DNA: TGTGCCAGCAGCATTGGACAGGGGACCTACGAGCAGTACTTC.

The sample holds a few counts of this clonotype. The DNA of the CDR3 is TGCAGTGCCCCCCTGGACGGTTCCTACGAGCAGTACTTC. Encoded protein: CSAPLDGSYEQYF. The V and J genes are TRBV20-1 and TRBJ2-7; D is unclear. Germline CDR1 and CDR2: DFQATT and SNEGSKA (reference sequence). The V gene lost 6 bases and the J gene lost 1 base, with 13 bases spanning the gap. This CDR3 contains 13 residues.

This clonotype was seen ten or more times. The chain has TRBV6-5 and TRBJ1-3; a weak D match, TRBD1 (6 bases). Germline V gene lookup returns CDR1 MNHEY and CDR2 SVGAGI. The CDR3 sequence is 15 residues long. Deletions cut 5 bases from V and 2 bases from J, with 13 bases between. The CDR3 is CASSLTGTPGNTIYF. The CDR3 region has the DNA TGTGCCAGCAGTCTAACAGGGACGCCTGGAAACACCATATATTTT.

This clonotype appeared a few times. The genes are TRBV19 and TRBJ1-1; D remains unclear. V was shortened by 9 bases and J by 6 bases, with 14 bases between the two germline ends. The length of the CDR3 is 12 residues. Germline V gene data show CDR1 as LNHDA and CDR2 as SQIVND (reference sequence). In nucleotides, the CDR3 is TGTGCCAGCGGACCCGGGCCAGCTGAAGCTTTCTTT. Its translation: CASGPGPAEAFF.

CDR3 nucleotides: TGTGCCATCAGTGAGTCGAGAGGGGGACAGCCCCAGCATTTT. Encoded protein: CAISESRGGQPQHF. V usage is TRBV10-3 and J usage is TRBJ1-5; the D gene is possibly TRBD1 (6 bases). V was cut by 0 bases and J by 7 bases, with 10 bases left in between. The CDR3 spans 14 residues. Per the germline V gene, CDR1 is ENHRY and CDR2 is SYGVKD.

This rearrangement joins TRBV12-3 or TRBV12-4 to TRBJ1-1, with D perhaps matching TRBD1 (5 bases). There are 11 residues in the CDR3. Trimming stripped 8 bases from V and 6 bases from J, with 10 bases between. The CDR3, as DNA: TGTGCCAGCGGGCAGGGTGCTGAAGCTTTCTTT. Protein sequence: CASGQGAEAFF.

This clonotype showed up just a few times. This sequence joins TRBV12-5 and TRBJ1-4; D may be TRBD1 (5 bases). The CDR3 runs 14 residues. V lost 4 bases and J 8 bases, leaving 14 bases between the germline ends. In germline, CDR1 is LGHNT, CDR2 FRNRAP. The CDR3 reads CASGSDGQDEKLFF. CDR3 DNA: TGTGCTAGTGGTTCGGACGGACAAGACGAAAAACTGTTTTTT. Supplemented by reference TRBV12-5 and TRBJ1-4, the full variable domain reads DARVTQTPRHKVTEMGQEVTMRCQPILGHNTVFWYRQTMMQGLELLAYFRNRAPLDDSGMPKDRFSAEMPDATLATLKIQPSEPRDSAVYFCASGSDGQDEKLFFGSGTQLSVL.

This clonotype turned up a few times. V and J are TRBV9 and TRBJ2-7; 7 bases are a match to TRBD2. CDR3 size: 13 residues. Germline V gene data show CDR1 as SGDLS and CDR2 as YYNGEE. With 0 bases clipped from V and 4 bases from J, the junction kept 1 base outside the gene matches. CDR3 in amino acids: CASSVGLAYEQYF. CDR3 sequence (DNA): TGTGCCAGCAGCGTAGGACTAGCTTACGAGCAGTACTTC.

On this clonotype itself: This clone may be a read error of a much larger clone one base away. The CDR3 is CSPRALAGGRLADEQFF. The CDR3 nucleotides are TGCAGTCCTAGAGCCCTGGCGGGAGGCCGTTTAGCAGATGAGCAGTTCTTC. The rearrangement uses TRBV20-1 and TRBJ2-1, with 8 bases identical to TRBD2. CDR3 length equals 17 residues. Germline V gene sequence: CDR1 DFQATT, CDR2 SNEGSKA (reference sequence).